The 9 T cell receptor beta chains listed next were all sequenced from one sample in a study of cytomegalovirus exposure and HLA in healthy donors. 60 Vbeta and 13 Jbeta primers were used in PCR. The data were produced by immunoSEQ multiplex PCR, yet TCRdb's version contains in-frame clones alone and is incomplete. This sample has 100,000 to 150,000 clones, with under 90% found just once. Input material: PBMCs. The receptors stem from a woman in her forties in good health and CMV-seropositive.

The V and J genes are TRBV6-4 and TRBJ2-1; 11 bases are shared with TRBD2. Germline CDR1 and CDR2: MRHNA and SNTAGT. V was clipped by 6 bases and J by 7 bases; unmatched bases: 8. The CDR3 totals 15 residues. The CDR3 DNA is TGTGCCAGCAGCCCTACTAGCGGGAGATGGAATGAGCAGTTCTTC. Protein: CASSPTSGRWNEQFF.

The V and J genes are TRBV7-9 and TRBJ2-2; D is unresolved. The CDR3 length is 16 residues. V lost 8 bases and J lost 1, with 17 bases in between. In germline, CDR1 is SEHNR, CDR2 FQNEAQ (reference sequence). CDR3 nucleotide sequence: TGTGCCAGCCGACACTTCCGGTCGAAGAACACCGGGGAGCTGTTTTTT. The encoded protein is CASRHFRSKNTGELFF. Looking up the rest from reference TRBV7-9 and TRBJ2-2 gives the full variable domain: DTGVSQNPRHKITKRGQNVTFRCDPISEHNRLYWYRQTLGQGPEFLTYFQNEAQLEKSRLLSDRFSAERPKGSFSTLEIQRTEQGDSAMYLCASRHFRSKNTGELFFGEGSRLTVL.

J is TRBJ1-6 and V is TRBV28, with 9 positions matching TRBD1. This CDR3 comprises 15 residues. V lost 7 bases, J lost 5 bases, and 6 bases stayed unmatched. CDR1 MDHEN and CDR2 SYDVKM come from the germline V gene. The CDR3 region has the DNA TGTGCCAGCAAACGACAGGGGGGGAATAATTCACCCCTCCACTTT. It codes for CASKRQGGNNSPLHF.

The chain links TRBV6-1 to TRBJ2-3; a weak D match, TRBD1 (6 bases). CDR3 length: 16 amino acids. Germline V gives CDR1 MNHNS, CDR2 SASEGT. The V end was cut by 1 base, the J end by 1 base, with 12 bases between. The CDR3 bases are TGTGCCAGCAGTGAAGGCGCAGGGGTAGGCACAGATACGCAGTATTTT. Amino acid sequence: CASSEGAGVGTDTQYF.

The chain has TRBV27 and TRBJ2-7; 7 nucleotides align to TRBD2. J gave up 3 bases and V 5 bases, and 4 bases lay outside the gene matches. Germline values: CDR1 MNHEY, CDR2 SMNVEV (reference sequence). This CDR3 spans 13 amino acids. CDR3 residues: CASSVGLNYEQYF. The CDR3 DNA reads TGTGCCAGCAGTGTGGGACTAAACTACGAGCAGTACTTC.

Only one count was recorded for this clone. The V gene is TRBV11-2, the J gene TRBJ2-5; perhaps TRBD2 as D (5 bases). V was shortened by 4 bases and J by 1 base, with 13 bases between the two germline ends. CDR1 SGHAT and CDR2 FQNNGV come from the germline V gene. The CDR3 consists of 15 residues. The CDR3 region has the DNA TGTGCCAGCAGCTCCCTAGGGAGTCTCCAAGAGACCCAGTACTTC. Translating it yields CASSSLGSLQETQYF.

The chain recombines TRBV5-6 with TRBJ1-1; D is unresolved. V lost 4 bases and J lost 2, with 15 bases in between. Germline CDR1 and CDR2: SGHDT and YYEEEE. This CDR3 contains 15 residues. The CDR3: CASSPNPDFNTEAFF. The CDR3 DNA reads TGTGCCAGCAGCCCGAACCCAGACTTCAACACTGAAGCTTTCTTT.

The chain couples TRBV19 to TRBJ1-2; TRBD1 matches at 9 bases. Germline V lookup: CDR1 LNHDA, CDR2 SQIVND (reference sequence). There are 15 residues in the CDR3. V gave up 3 bases and J gave up 7 bases; unmatched junction bases: 9. The CDR3 spells CASSIFPPTGGGYTF. The CDR3, as DNA: TGTGCCAGTAGTATCTTTCCACCGACAGGGGGTGGCTACACCTTC.

The rearrangement links TRBV28 to TRBJ2-5; TRBD2 matches 12 bases. The assigned J gene may be wrong: the sequence end matches TRBJ2-7 better. Germline CDR1 MDHEN, CDR2 SYDVKM. This CDR3 region has 14 residues. The CDR3 loop is CASSLTSGSYEQYF. CDR3 nucleotides: TGTGCCAGCAGTTTGACTAGCGGGAGCTACGAGCAGTACTTC.